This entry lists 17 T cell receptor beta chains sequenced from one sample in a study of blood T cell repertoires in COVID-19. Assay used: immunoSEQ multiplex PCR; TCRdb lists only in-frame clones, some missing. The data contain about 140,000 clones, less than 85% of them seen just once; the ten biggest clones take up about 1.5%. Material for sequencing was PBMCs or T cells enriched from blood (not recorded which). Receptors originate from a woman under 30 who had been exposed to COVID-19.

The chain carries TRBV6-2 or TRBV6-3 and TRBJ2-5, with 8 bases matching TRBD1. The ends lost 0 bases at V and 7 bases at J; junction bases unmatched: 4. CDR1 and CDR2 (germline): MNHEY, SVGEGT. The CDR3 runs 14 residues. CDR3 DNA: TGTGCCAGCAGTTACTCGAACAGGGGGGCGACCCAGTACTTC. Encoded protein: CASSYSNRGATQYF.

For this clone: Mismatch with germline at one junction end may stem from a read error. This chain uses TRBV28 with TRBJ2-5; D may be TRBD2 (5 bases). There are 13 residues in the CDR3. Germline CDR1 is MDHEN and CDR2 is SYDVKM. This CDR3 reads CASTLRREETQYF. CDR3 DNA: TGTGCCAGCACTTTAAGGCGGGAAGAGACCCAGTACTTC. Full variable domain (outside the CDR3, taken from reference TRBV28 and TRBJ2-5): DVKVTQSSRYLVKRTGEKVFLECVQDMDHENMFWYRQDPGLGLRLIYFSYDVKMKEKGDIPEGYSVSREKKERFSLILESASTNQTSMYLCASTLRREETQYFGPGTRLLVL.

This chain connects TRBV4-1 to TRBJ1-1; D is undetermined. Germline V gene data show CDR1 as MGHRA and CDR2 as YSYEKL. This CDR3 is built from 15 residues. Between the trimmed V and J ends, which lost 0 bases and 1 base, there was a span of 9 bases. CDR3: CASSQEQRANTEAFF. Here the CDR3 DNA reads TGCGCCAGCAGCCAAGAACAGAGAGCGAACACTGAAGCTTTCTTT.

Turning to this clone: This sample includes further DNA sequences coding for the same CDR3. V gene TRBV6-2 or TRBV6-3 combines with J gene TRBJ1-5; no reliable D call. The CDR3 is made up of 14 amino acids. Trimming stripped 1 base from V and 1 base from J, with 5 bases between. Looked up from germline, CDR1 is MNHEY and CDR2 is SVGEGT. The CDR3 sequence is CASSYYSSNQPQHF. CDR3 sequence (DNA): TGTGCCAGCAGTTACTATAGCAGCAATCAGCCCCAGCATTTT.

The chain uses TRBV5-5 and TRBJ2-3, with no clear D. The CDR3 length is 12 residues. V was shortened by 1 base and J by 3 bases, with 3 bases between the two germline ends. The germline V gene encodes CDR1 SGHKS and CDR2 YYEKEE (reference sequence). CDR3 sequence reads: CASSLQTDTQYF. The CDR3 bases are TGTGCCAGCAGCTTGCAGACAGATACGCAGTATTTT. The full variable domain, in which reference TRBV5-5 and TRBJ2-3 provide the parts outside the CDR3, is DAGVTQSPTHLIKTRGQQVTLRCSPISGHKSVSWYQQVLGQGPQFIFQYYEKEERGRGNFPDRFSARQFPNYSSELNVNALLLGDSALYLCASSLQTDTQYFGPGTRLTVL.

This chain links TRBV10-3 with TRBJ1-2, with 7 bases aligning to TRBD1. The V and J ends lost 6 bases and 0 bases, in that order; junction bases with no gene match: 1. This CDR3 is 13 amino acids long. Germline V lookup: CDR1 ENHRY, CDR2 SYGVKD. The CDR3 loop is CAIRDRTNYGYTF. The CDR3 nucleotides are TGTGCCATCAGGGACAGGACTAACTATGGCTACACCTTC.

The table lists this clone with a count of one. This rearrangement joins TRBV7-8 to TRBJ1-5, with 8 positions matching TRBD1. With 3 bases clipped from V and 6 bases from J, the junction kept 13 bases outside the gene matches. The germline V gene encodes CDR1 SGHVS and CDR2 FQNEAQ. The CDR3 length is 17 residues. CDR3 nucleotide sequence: TGTGCCAGCAGCTTTCTAAGTGCAGGGGGCGGGGGTCAGCCCCAGCATTTT. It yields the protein CASSFLSAGGGGQPQHF.

The chain's CDR3 is CASRKDRGGSSYEQYF. The CDR3 DNA reads TGTGCCAGCAGGAAGGACAGGGGGGGAAGCTCCTACGAGCAGTACTTC. The V call is TRBV27, the J call TRBJ2-7, with TRBD1 identical over 10 bases. The CDR3 length is 16 residues. Germline CDR1 MNHEY, CDR2 SMNVEV (reference sequence). V lost 6 bases to trimming and J lost 0 bases; unmatched junction nucleotides: 8.

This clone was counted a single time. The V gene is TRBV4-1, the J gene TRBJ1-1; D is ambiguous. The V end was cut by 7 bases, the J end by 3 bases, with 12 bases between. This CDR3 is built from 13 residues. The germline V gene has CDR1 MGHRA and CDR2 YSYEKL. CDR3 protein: CASTHSGYTEAFF. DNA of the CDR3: TGCGCCAGCACCCATTCGGGGTACACTGAAGCTTTCTTT.

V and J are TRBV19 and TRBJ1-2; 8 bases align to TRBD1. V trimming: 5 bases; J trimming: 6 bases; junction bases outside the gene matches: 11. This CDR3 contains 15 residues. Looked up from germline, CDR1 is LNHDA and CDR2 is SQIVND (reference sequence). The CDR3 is CASSHRDRLSNGYTF. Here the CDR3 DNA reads TGTGCCAGTAGTCACCGGGACAGGTTATCTAATGGCTACACCTTC.

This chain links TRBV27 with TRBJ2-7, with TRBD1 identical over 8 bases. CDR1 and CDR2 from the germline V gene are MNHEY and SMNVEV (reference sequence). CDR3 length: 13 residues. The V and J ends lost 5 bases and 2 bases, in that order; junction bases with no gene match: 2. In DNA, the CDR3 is TGTGCCAGCAGTGCGACAGGGGCCTACGAGCAGTACTTC. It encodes CASSATGAYEQYF.

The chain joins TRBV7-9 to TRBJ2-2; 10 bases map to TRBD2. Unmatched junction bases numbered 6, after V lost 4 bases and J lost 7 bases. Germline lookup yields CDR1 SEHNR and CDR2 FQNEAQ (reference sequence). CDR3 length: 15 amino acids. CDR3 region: CASSSSGSTVGELFF. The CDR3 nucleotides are TGTGCCAGCAGCTCTAGCGGGAGCACGGTCGGGGAGCTGTTTTTT.

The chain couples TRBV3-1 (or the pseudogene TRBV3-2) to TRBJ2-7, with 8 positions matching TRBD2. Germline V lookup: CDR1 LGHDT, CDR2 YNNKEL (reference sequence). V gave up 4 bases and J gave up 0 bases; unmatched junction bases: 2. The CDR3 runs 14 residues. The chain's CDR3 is CASSLSGISYEQYF. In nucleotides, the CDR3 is TGTGCCAGCAGCCTTAGCGGGATCTCCTACGAGCAGTACTTC.

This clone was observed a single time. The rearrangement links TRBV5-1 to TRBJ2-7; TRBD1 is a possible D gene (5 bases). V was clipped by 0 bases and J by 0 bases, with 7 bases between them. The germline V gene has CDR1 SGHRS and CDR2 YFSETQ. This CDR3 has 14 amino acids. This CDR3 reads CASSLADSSYEQYF. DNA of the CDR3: TGCGCCAGCAGCTTGGCCGACAGCTCCTACGAGCAGTACTTC.

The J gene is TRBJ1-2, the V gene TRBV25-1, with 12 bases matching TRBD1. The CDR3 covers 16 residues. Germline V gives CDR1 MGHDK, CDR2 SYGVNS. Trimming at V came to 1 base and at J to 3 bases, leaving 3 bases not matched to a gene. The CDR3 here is CASSEFGTGGHYGYTF. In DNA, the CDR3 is TGTGCCAGCAGTGAATTCGGGACAGGGGGCCACTATGGCTACACCTTC.

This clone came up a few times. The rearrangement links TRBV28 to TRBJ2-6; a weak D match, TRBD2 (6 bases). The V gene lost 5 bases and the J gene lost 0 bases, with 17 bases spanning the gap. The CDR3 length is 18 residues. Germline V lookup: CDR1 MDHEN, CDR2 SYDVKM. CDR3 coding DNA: TGTGCCAGCAGTCAAGGAGGAGGGTTTCTCTCTGGGGCCAACGTCCTGACTTTC. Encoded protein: CASSQGGGFLSGANVLTF.

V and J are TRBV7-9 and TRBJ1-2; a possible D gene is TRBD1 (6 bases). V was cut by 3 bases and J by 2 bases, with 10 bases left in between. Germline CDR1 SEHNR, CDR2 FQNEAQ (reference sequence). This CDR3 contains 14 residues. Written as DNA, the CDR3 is TGTGCCAGCAGCTTCTCCGGGACAAACTATGGCTACACCTTC. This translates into CASSFSGTNYGYTF.